These 31 T cell receptor beta chains came from one sample sequenced in a study of cytomegalovirus exposure and HLA in healthy donors. The primer mix had 60 Vbeta and 13 Jbeta primers. The repertoire was sequenced with immunoSEQ multiplex PCR; TCRdb's copy has only in-frame clones and lacks some. The sample has roughly 130,000 clones; approximately 70% are singletons. Sequenced sample: PBMCs. The source of these receptors is a woman in her sixties in good health and CMV-seropositive.

In the case of this clone: One end of the junction varies from germline; a read error may be responsible. The sample has other DNA sequences that encode this CDR3 too. The gene calls are TRBV9 and TRBJ1-5; TRBD1 matches 8 bases. The CDR3 has 15 residues. Germline CDR1 and CDR2: SGDLS and YYNGEE. The CDR3 region has the DNA TGTGCCAGCAGCGTAGATGGACAGGGAGGTCAGCCCCAGCACTTT. It is translated as CASSVDGQGGQPQHF. Full variable domain (outside the CDR3, taken from reference TRBV9 and TRBJ1-5): DSGVTQTPKHLITATGQRVTLRCSPRSGDLSVYWYQQSLDQGLQFLIQYYNGEERAKGNILERFSAQQFPDLHSELNLSSLELGDSALYFCASSVDGQGGQPQHFGDGTRLSIL.

This clone was observed a handful of times. The genes are TRBV14 and TRBJ2-1, with 7 bases matching TRBD2. Germline V gives CDR1 SGHDN, CDR2 FVKESK. V lost 4 bases to trimming and J lost 3 bases; unmatched junction nucleotides: 9. The CDR3 runs to 16 residues. This chain's CDR3 is CASSRMQASGYNEQFF. In DNA, the CDR3 is TGTGCCAGCAGCCGCATGCAGGCTAGCGGCTACAATGAGCAGTTCTTC.

The chain carries TRBV2 and TRBJ1-4; TRBD1 is a possible D gene (5 bases). The length of the CDR3 is 15 residues. CDR1 is SNHLY, CDR2 FYNNEI, per germline. V lost 6 bases, J lost 8 bases, and 19 bases lay in between. CDR3 sequence reads: CASSQFMQGGEKLFF. The CDR3 DNA is TGTGCCAGCAGCCAATTTATGCAGGGAGGGGAAAAACTGTTTTTT.

The rearrangement links TRBV9 to TRBJ2-1; TRBD1 is a possible D gene (7 bases). Germline CDR1 reads SGDLS; CDR2 reads YYNGEE. The CDR3 spans 16 residues. V was clipped by 0 bases and J by 11 bases, with 21 bases between them. CDR3 region: CASSVGAGGLGNKQFF. Written as DNA, the CDR3 is TGTGCCAGCAGCGTAGGGGCAGGGGGACTGGGGAATAAGCAGTTCTTC.

This chain joins TRBV27 and TRBJ2-7; TRBD1 might be the D (5 bases). The CDR3 extends over 12 amino acids. Germline V CDR1 and CDR2: MNHEY, SMNVEV (reference sequence). V lost 4 bases and J lost 5, with 9 bases in between. The CDR3 is CASSSGHDEQYF. The DNA of the CDR3 is TGTGCCAGCAGTTCAGGACACGACGAGCAGTACTTC.

The chain is built from TRBV6-1 and TRBJ1-1; D is ambiguous. Deletions cut 7 bases from V and 7 bases from J, with 16 bases between. From germline, CDR1 is MNHNS and CDR2 SASEGT. The CDR3 has 13 amino acids. The CDR3, as DNA: TGTGCCAGCATCGGACCCGGGAGCGGTGAAGCTTTCTTT. Translating gives CASIGPGSGEAFF.

This clone was recorded a few times. The chain couples TRBV20-1 to TRBJ1-4; a possible D gene is TRBD1 (5 bases). This CDR3 spans 11 amino acids. The V and J ends lost 6 bases and 8 bases respectively, with 10 bases between them. Per the germline V gene, CDR1 is DFQATT and CDR2 is SNEGSKA (reference sequence). CDR3 amino acids: CSARVREKLFF. CDR3 sequence (DNA): TGCAGTGCCAGGGTGCGGGAAAAACTGTTTTTT.

The chain links TRBV21-1 to TRBJ1-2; the DNA was not compared with TRBD1, the D call given in the table. TRBV21-1 is tagged as a pseudogene. CDR3 length: 16 residues. The CDR3 region is CASSIRQGKGNYGYTF. In DNA, the CDR3 is TGTGCCAGCAGCATCCGACAGGGCAAGGGTAACTATGGCTACACCTTC.

The chain employs TRBV7-9 and TRBJ1-2; tentatively, D is TRBD1 (6 bases). CDR3 size: 13 residues. Germline V gene data show CDR1 as SEHNR and CDR2 as FQNEAQ (reference sequence). V lost 5 bases, J lost 3 bases, and 10 bases lay in between. The CDR3, as DNA: TGTGCCAGCAGCCCGGACAGTTACTATGGCTACACCTTC. Translation gives CASSPDSYYGYTF.

This clone was detected only a few times. The chain joins TRBV6-5 to TRBJ1-2; 9 nucleotides match TRBD1. Germline V gene sequence: CDR1 MNHEY, CDR2 SVGAGI. With V trimmed by 5 bases and J by 4 bases, 2 bases remained unmatched. CDR3 length: 13 residues. The CDR3 DNA reads TGTGCCAGCAGTAACAGGGGGCCCTATGGCTACACCTTC. This encodes CASSNRGPYGYTF.

This clone was found a few times. The CDR3 is CASSLVSTAGVYGYTF. In DNA form, the CDR3 reads TGTGCCAGCAGCCTGGTTTCTACGGCAGGGGTATATGGCTACACCTTC. V is TRBV7-9 and J is TRBJ1-2; perhaps TRBD1 as D (6 bases). The CDR3 extends over 16 amino acids. Deletions cut 5 bases from V and 5 bases from J, with 21 bases between. CDR1 is SEHNR and CDR2 is FQNEAQ in the germline V gene (reference sequence).

The V and J genes are TRBV6-5 and TRBJ1-4; D is unresolved. CDR3 size: 15 residues. Trimming removed 6 bases at V and 6 bases at J, with 17 bases between. Looked up from germline, CDR1 is MNHEY and CDR2 is SVGAGI. The CDR3 loop reads CASRRTPTADEKLFF. The CDR3 DNA sequence: TGTGCCAGCAGGCGAACCCCTACAGCAGATGAAAAACTGTTTTTT.

In its sample, this clone was seen once. The chain links TRBV7-9 to TRBJ1-3, with 7 bases that match TRBD1. Trimming removed 4 bases from V and 3 bases from J; junction bases left unmatched: 9. The CDR3 length is 16 residues. Looked up from germline, CDR1 is SEHNR and CDR2 is FQNEAQ (reference sequence). CDR3 region: CASSSYLGGIGNTIYF. Written as DNA, the CDR3 is TGTGCCAGCAGCTCTTACCTAGGGGGCATTGGAAACACCATATATTTT.

This clone has only a few counts. The chain couples TRBV6-5 to TRBJ1-5, with TRBD1 as a possible D gene (5 bases). Trimming shortened V by 5 bases and J by 7 bases, and 12 bases separated the two germline ends. Germline loops: CDR1 MNHEY, CDR2 SVGAGI. The CDR3 loop spans 13 amino acids. The CDR3: CASSAEGEQPQHF. The DNA of the CDR3 is TGTGCCAGCAGTGCAGAAGGGGAACAGCCCCAGCATTTT.

The chain links TRBV2 to TRBJ2-7; the match to TRBD1 covers 7 bases. Trimming removed 6 bases from V and 1 base from J; junction bases left unmatched: 9. The CDR3 contains 15 residues. The germline CDR1 and CDR2 sequences are SNHLY and FYNNEI. In DNA, the CDR3 is TGTGCCAGCAGGGATAAGGGGGCGCTTTCCTACGAGCAGTACTTC. Its protein is CASRDKGALSYEQYF.

The genes are TRBV10-3 and TRBJ1-6; D ambiguous. This CDR3 is 15 amino acids long. The germline gives CDR1 ENHRY, CDR2 SYGVKD. The V end was cut by 6 bases, the J end by 8 bases, with 17 bases between. DNA of the CDR3: TGTGCCATCAGGGAGGGCGACCTAGGAGATTCACCCCTCCACTTT. Protein product: CAIREGDLGDSPLHF.

This clone was picked up a small number of times. This chain connects TRBV6-5 to TRBJ1-1; TRBD1 is a possible D gene (5 bases). The CDR3 covers 12 residues. Deletions cut 7 bases from V and 2 bases from J, with 8 bases between. The germline CDR1 and CDR2 sequences are MNHEY and SVGAGI. Here the CDR3 DNA reads TGTGCCAGCACGGGACTAAACACTGAAGCTTTCTTT. It yields the protein CASTGLNTEAFF.

V and J are TRBV7-7 and TRBJ2-5; TRBD1 agrees at 9 bases. The V segment lost 4 bases and the J segment 5 bases; nucleotides outside the gene matches: 2. The CDR3 length is 13 residues. CDR1 SSHAT and CDR2 FNYEAQ come from the germline V gene (reference sequence). The CDR3 DNA is TGTGCCAGCAGCTACAGGGGGCCGGAGACCCAGTACTTC. Protein product: CASSYRGPETQYF.

The chain links TRBV19 to TRBJ2-5; 8 bases are shared with TRBD1. With the DNA end fitting TRBJ2-7 better, the J assignment may be wrong. CDR3 length equals 15 residues. CDR1 and CDR2 from the germline V gene are LNHDA and SQIVND (reference sequence). This chain's CDR3 is CASSNTGGRSYEQYF. CDR3 DNA sequence: TGTGCCAGTAGTAACACAGGGGGGAGGTCCTACGAGCAGTACTTC.

The table lists this clone with a count of one. V usage is TRBV6-4 and J usage is TRBJ2-5, with D possibly matching TRBD1 (6 bases). CDR3 size: 13 residues. The germline gives CDR1 MRHNA, CDR2 SNTAGT. V gave up 6 bases and J gave up 1 base, with 9 bases separating them. The CDR3 coding sequence is TGTGCCAGCAGCCAGGACAGCCAAGAGACCCAGTACTTC. As protein: CASSQDSQETQYF.

The rearrangement uses TRBV19 and TRBJ1-5; D might be TRBD1 (5 bases). CDR3 size: 15 residues. V was trimmed by 7 bases and J by 5 bases, leaving 18 bases between them. Germline CDR1 is LNHDA and CDR2 is SQIVND (reference sequence). The DNA of the CDR3 is TGTGCCAGTAAACGGAGGTGGGGGGAAGATCAGCCCCAGCATTTT. Translated: CASKRRWGEDQPQHF.

The chain recombines TRBV29-1 with TRBJ2-5; D might be TRBD2 (5 bases). The CDR3 sequence is 12 residues long. CDR1 SQVTM and CDR2 ANQGSEA come from the germline V gene. V shed 5 bases and J shed 5 bases, with 12 bases lying between them. The CDR3 sequence is CSVRDFPETQYF. CDR3 coding DNA: TGCAGCGTTCGGGATTTTCCGGAGACCCAGTACTTC.

This clone was seen only once. The chain is built from TRBV7-2 and TRBJ1-1, with D possibly matching TRBD1 (5 bases). The germline CDR1 and CDR2 sequences are SGHTA and FQGNSA. The CDR3 is made up of 16 amino acids. Between the trimmed V and J ends, which lost 3 bases and 4 bases, there was a span of 18 bases. The DNA of the CDR3 is TGTGCCAGCAGCTTGGTGGCAGGGAGGCGCGGCACTGAAGCTTTCTTT. Translating it yields CASSLVAGRRGTEAFF. Together with reference TRBV7-2 and TRBJ1-1, the CDR3 gives the full variable domain: GAGVSQSPSNKVTEKGKDVELRCDPISGHTALYWYRQSLGQGLEFLIYFQGNSAPDKSGLPSDRFSAERTGGSVSTLTIQRTQQEDSAVYLCASSLVAGRRGTEAFFGQGTRLTVV.

The chain employs TRBV11-3 and TRBJ1-5; D remains unclear. CDR3 size: 11 residues. With 6 bases removed from V and 8 bases from J, the gap between germline ends came to 8 bases. Germline loops: CDR1 SGHNT, CDR2 YENEEA. The DNA for the CDR3 is TGTGCCAGCAGGGTAGGAGAGCCCCAGCATTTT. It translates to CASRVGEPQHF.

The chain employs TRBV7-7 and TRBJ2-1; 13 bases align to TRBD2. The CDR3 totals 17 residues. Trimming cost V 4 bases and J 7 bases; bases outside gene matches: 10. Germline V CDR1 and CDR2: SSHAT, FNYEAQ (reference sequence). The DNA of the CDR3 is TGTGCCAGCAGCTCGGGGCGACTAGCGGGGGGCTTGAATGAGCAGTTCTTC. This translates into CASSSGRLAGGLNEQFF.

The V call is TRBV6-1, the J call TRBJ1-4, with D tentatively TRBD1 (6 bases). Germline CDR1 reads MNHNS; CDR2 reads SASEGT. This CDR3 region has 14 residues. V was shortened by 8 bases and J by 4 bases, with 14 bases between the two germline ends. This CDR3 reads CASWERGSNEKLFF. Here the CDR3 DNA reads TGTGCCAGCTGGGAAAGGGGGAGTAATGAAAAACTGTTTTTT.

This chain joins TRBV6-5 and TRBJ2-5, with 12 bases aligning to TRBD2. V lost 6 bases, J lost 2 bases, and 4 bases stayed unmatched. The CDR3 is 15 residues long. Germline loops: CDR1 MNHEY, CDR2 SVGAGI. The CDR3 region has the DNA TGTGCCAGCAGCCCTACTAGCGGGGGGCAAGAGACCCAGTACTTC. As protein: CASSPTSGGQETQYF.

V is TRBV2 and J is TRBJ2-1, with 7 bases lining up with TRBD2. This CDR3 has 14 amino acids. In germline, CDR1 is SNHLY, CDR2 FYNNEI. V dropped 1 base and J dropped 7; count of bases not matched to a gene: 4. The CDR3 nucleotides are TGTGCCAGCAGTGAAGAAGGACTAGAGAATGAGCAGTTCTTC. This codes for CASSEEGLENEQFF.

CDR3 in amino acids: CASSFSQGDEQYF. The CDR3 region has the DNA TGTGCCAGCAGCTTCTCACAGGGGGACGAGCAGTACTTC. This rearrangement joins TRBV5-8 to TRBJ2-7, with 8 bases that match TRBD1. V was pared by 2 bases and J by 5 bases, with 3 bases of the junction left unmatched. Germline loops: CDR1 SGHTS, CDR2 YDEGEE. The CDR3 is 13 residues long. Supplemented by reference TRBV5-8 and TRBJ2-7, the full variable domain reads EAGVTQSPTHLIKTRGQQATLRCSPISGHTSVYWYQQALGLGLQFLLWYDEGEERNRGNFPPRFSGRQFPNYSSELNVNALELEDSALYLCASSFSQGDEQYFGPGTRLTVT.

V usage is TRBV9 and J usage is TRBJ1-6; D may be TRBD1 (5 bases). Germline CDR1 reads SGDLS; CDR2 reads YYNGEE. The V and J ends lost 3 bases and 8 bases respectively, with 12 bases between them. This CDR3 has 14 residues. CDR3 bases: TGTGCCAGCAGCGCGTCCGGGGGGTATTCACCCCTCCACTTT. The encoded protein is CASSASGGYSPLHF.

The V and J genes are TRBV7-2 and TRBJ1-5; D remains ambiguous. V shed 1 base and J shed 3 bases, with 4 bases lying between them. CDR3 length: 13 amino acids. Germline V lookup: CDR1 SGHTA, CDR2 FQGNSA. CDR3: CASSLDYNQPQHF. In nucleotides, the CDR3 is TGTGCCAGCAGCTTAGACTACAATCAGCCCCAGCATTTT.